The 2 T cell receptor beta chains reported below all come from one sample, sequenced in a study of shared clonotypes between healthy human individuals. Measured with immunoSEQ multiplex PCR; TCRdb has only the in-frame clones, and not every one. The data show roughly 2.4 million clones, approximately 96% seen once. The specimen sequenced was naive CD4+ T cells sorted from blood. Subset defined: CD45RA+ positively selected. Every receptor here comes from a man aged 18 to 30 in good health.

V is TRBV18 and J is TRBJ2-7; 7 bases are a match to TRBD2. Germline loops: CDR1 KGHSH, CDR2 LQKENI. This CDR3 spans 15 amino acids. V lost 0 bases and J lost 4; bases outside the gene matches: 6. The CDR3 DNA reads TGTGCCAGCTCACCACCTCGGGCTAGCGGATACGAGCAGTACTTC. Amino acids: CASSPPRASGYEQYF.

About this clone: The same CDR3 can be traced to other DNA sequences in this sample. The chain is built from TRBV7-9 and TRBJ1-5; TRBD1 matches 9 bases. Germline V gene sequence: CDR1 SEHNR, CDR2 FQNEAQ (reference sequence). There are 15 residues in the CDR3. Germline trimming cut 4 bases from V and 3 bases from J; bases unmatched to any gene: 4. The CDR3 protein is CASSSDRGVNQPQHF. The DNA for the CDR3 is TGTGCCAGCAGCTCGGACAGGGGAGTCAATCAGCCCCAGCATTTT.